The sample holds many counts of the clone carrying this T cell receptor beta chain. Its antigen is still unknown. As to time point: sample taken at primary tumor resection. Sequencing covered unsorted whole RNA taken from tumor, nontumor lung or frozen PBMC. The data were taken from a study of spatial heterogeneity in lung cancer. Study information: Alpha-chain detections were consistently fewer than beta-chain detections among the sequences. Raw sequencing reads included, on average, more than eight appearances of each unique TCR and UMI combination. Notes on the study in general: Blood carried ubiquitous expanded tumor TCRs more at resection than follow-up.

TCRdb independently ran MiXCR on the 5' RACE reads; one entry per CDR3 protein. The repertoire holds about 25,000 distinct CDR3 sequences, 6.9% seen once, with roughly 13% in the top ten. The CDR3 extends over 17 amino acids. After removal of 5 bases from V and 4 bases from J, the junction contained 11 bases not matched to a gene. The germline gives CDR1 MDHEN, CDR2 SYDVKM. The chain recombines TRBV28 with TRBJ2-7; the match to TRBD2 covers 13 bases. The receptor's source is a male donor with early-stage non-small cell lung cancer. The specimen comprised PBMCs, sampled at surgery. The CDR3 loop is CASSPRLAGGAAYEQYF. The DNA of the CDR3 is TGTGCCAGCAGTCCTAGACTAGCGGGAGGAGCGGCGTACGAGCAGTACTTC.